This T cell receptor beta chain was captured in a study of blood T cell repertoires in COVID-19. Study-wide background: Samples of COVID-19 (acute and convalescent) were obtained from the United States, Italy and Spain.

Repertoires were generated with immunoSEQ multiplex PCR, while TCRdb's copy carries only in-frame clones and drops some. This table has approximately 140,000 clones, 75% to 90% appearing once. Assignments of participants to cohorts depended upon their own reported clinical history. This clone was observed once. This TCR came from a woman between 45 and 60 years old who had recovered from COVID-19. The sample was PBMCs or T cells enriched from blood (not recorded which).

This CDR3 is CASSLAPGTEAFF. The CDR3 nucleotides read TGTGCCAGCAGCTTAGCGCCAGGAACTGAAGCTTTCTTT. The rearrangement joins TRBV7-8 to TRBJ1-1; D uncertain. The CDR3 extends over 13 amino acids. Germline V gene lookup returns CDR1 SGHVS and CDR2 FQNEAQ. V lost 0 bases, J lost 5 bases, and 7 bases lay in between.